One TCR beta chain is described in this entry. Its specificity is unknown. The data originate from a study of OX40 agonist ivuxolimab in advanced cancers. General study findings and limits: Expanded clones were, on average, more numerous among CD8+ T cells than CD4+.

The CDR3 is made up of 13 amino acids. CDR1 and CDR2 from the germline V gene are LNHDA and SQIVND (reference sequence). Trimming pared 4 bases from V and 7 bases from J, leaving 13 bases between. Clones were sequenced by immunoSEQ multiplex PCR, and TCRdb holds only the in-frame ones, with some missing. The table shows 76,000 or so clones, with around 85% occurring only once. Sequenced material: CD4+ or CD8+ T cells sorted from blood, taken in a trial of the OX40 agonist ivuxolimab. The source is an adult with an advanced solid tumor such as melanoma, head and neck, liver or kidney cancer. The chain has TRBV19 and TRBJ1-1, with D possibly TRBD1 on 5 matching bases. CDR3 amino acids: CASSRGPPNEAFF. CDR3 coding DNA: TGTGCCAGTAGTAGGGGCCCACCTAATGAAGCTTTCTTT.